One T cell receptor beta chain is described in this entry. Its antigen is still unknown. No base qualities exist here, and no much larger clone lies one base off it. This specimen belongs to a study of T-cell memory formation after mild COVID-19 (dated by TCRdb to the early 2020s). The study in broad terms: TCR sequence clusters from the two donors were found to be largely donor specific. In two donors, T-cell clones that expanded and contracted after mild COVID-19 were tracked by sequencing TCRalpha and TCRbeta repertoires over time. The cohort comprised two young, previously healthy adult volunteers, one female and one male. The research as a whole found: Contracting CD4+ clones were found mainly in CM and EM memory subsets, while CD8+ clones were enriched in EMRA. Clones contracting from day 15 to 85 had balanced CD4/CD8 phenotypes, while a second wave expanding from day 15 to 37 was biased towards CD4+. SARS-CoV-2 specificity was not confirmed for the second-wave clones peaking on day 37. Some responding clones were detected in pre-infection memory, suggesting pre-existing cross-reactive memory T cells joined the SARS-CoV-2 response. Only a couple of mild cases were covered by the study, and larger cohorts that include severe cases with pre-infection samples were considered necessary.

These reads were obtained on an Illumina NovaSeq 6000. TCRalpha and TCRbeta cDNA libraries were constructed by 5'RACE with constant-segment primers, with sample barcodes and unique molecular identifiers being introduced. Trizol reagent was used to extract RNA from every sample. Amplification of the libraries took two PCR steps, and the second step added a second sample barcode plus Illumina TruSeq adapters. The libraries were sequenced on an Illumina NovaSeq using 2 x 150 bp paired-end reads. The paper's processing steps were these. Demultiplexing of reads and collapsing into UMI-guided consensus sequences were performed with migec v1.2.7. Using mixcr v2.1.11, UMI consensuses were aligned to TRA and TRB V and J templates and then assembled into clonotypes. Clonotypes were classified as expanded or contracted when called significant by both edgeR and NoisET, with noise models trained on biological replicates. For edgeR calls, a false discovery rate-adjusted p below 0.01 and a log2 fold-change threshold of 1 were applied. PCA with hierarchical clustering of max-normalized trajectories of the 1000 most abundant clonotypes was used as exploratory dynamics analysis. Separately sequenced CD4+ and CD8+ repertoires were used to assign the CD4 or CD8 phenotype of responding clones. TCRdb applied fastp at Q25 and MiXCR to the public reads, then kept only in-frame beta chains. Identical CDR3 protein sequences are pooled into one entry, listed with their most common genes and DNA. These V and J calls rely on TCRdb rather than the paper's analysis. The sample contains fewer than 700,000 distinct CDR3 sequences, roughly 17% of them found a single time. Jointly, the top ten make up 12% of the sample.

PBMCs were isolated by Ficoll-Paque density gradient centrifugation. A distance of 9 bases separates the germline ends of V and J, which lose 3 bases and 4 bases respectively. Sequences ENHRY (CDR1) and SYGVKD (CDR2) are obtained from the germline V gene. The CDR3 starts with the cysteine, ends with the phenylalanine, and has 13 residues. Kept here is only the CDR3 DNA, which spans 39 bases and is read in frame from base 1. Source material: PBMCs or a T cell subset sorted from them (not recorded which). The V gene is TRBV10-3 and the J gene is TRBJ1-2, with the D gene not clear enough to name. The sequence was collected from an adult woman who had mild COVID-19 (a few samples of this study predate the infection). The sample titles of this study are shuffled in the database, so cell type and time point are left out; the donor was told from shared clones. The DNA sequence follows: TGTGCCATCAGTGAAAGCGAGGGCTATGGCTACACCTTC. This encodes CAISESEGYGYTF.